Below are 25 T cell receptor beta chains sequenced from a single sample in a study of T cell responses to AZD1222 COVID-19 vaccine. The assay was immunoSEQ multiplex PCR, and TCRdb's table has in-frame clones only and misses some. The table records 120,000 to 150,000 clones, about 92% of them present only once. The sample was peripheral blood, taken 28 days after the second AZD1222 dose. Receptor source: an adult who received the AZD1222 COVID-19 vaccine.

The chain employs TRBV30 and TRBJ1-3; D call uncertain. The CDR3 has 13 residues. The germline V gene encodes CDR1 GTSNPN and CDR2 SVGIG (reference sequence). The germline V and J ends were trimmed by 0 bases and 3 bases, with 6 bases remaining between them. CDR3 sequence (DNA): TGTGCCTGGAGTGTACTAGGTGGAAACACCATATATTTT. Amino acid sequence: CAWSVLGGNTIYF.

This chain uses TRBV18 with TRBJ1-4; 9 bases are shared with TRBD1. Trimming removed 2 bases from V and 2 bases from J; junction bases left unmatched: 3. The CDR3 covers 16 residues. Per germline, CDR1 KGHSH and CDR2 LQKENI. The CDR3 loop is CASSPSQGATNEKLFF. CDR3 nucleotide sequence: TGTGCCAGCTCACCATCACAGGGGGCCACTAATGAAAAACTGTTTTTT.

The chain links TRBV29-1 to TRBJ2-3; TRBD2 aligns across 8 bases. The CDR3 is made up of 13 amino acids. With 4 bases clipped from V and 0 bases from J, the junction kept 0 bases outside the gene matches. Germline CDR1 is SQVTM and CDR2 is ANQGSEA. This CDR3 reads CSVGGRSTDTQYF. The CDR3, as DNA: TGCAGCGTTGGCGGGAGGAGCACAGATACGCAGTATTTT.

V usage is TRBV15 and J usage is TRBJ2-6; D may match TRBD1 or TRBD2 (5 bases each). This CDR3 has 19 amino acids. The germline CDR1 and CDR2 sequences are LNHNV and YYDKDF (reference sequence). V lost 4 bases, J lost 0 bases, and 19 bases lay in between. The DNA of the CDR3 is TGTGCCACCAGCATTTCCGGGACCCCGGAAGGCTCTGGGGCCAACGTCCTGACTTTC. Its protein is CATSISGTPEGSGANVLTF.

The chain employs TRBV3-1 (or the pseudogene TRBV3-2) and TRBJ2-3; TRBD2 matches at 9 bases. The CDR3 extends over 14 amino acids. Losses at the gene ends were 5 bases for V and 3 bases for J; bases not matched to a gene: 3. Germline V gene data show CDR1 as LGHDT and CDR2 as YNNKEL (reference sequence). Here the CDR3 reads CASSRAGGTDTQYF. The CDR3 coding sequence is TGTGCCAGCAGCAGGGCGGGAGGGACAGATACGCAGTATTTT.

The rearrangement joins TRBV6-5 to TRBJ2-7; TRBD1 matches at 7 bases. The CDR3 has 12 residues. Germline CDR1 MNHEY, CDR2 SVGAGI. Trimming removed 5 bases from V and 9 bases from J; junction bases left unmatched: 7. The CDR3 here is CASSKQGLGQYF. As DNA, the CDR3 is TGTGCCAGCAGTAAACAGGGGTTAGGGCAGTACTTC.

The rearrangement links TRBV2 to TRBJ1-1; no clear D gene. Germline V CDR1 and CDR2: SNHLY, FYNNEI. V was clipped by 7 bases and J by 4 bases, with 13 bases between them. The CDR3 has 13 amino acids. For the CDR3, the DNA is TGTGCCAGCACCACAGTGTTGGCCACTGAAGCTTTCTTT. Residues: CASTTVLATEAFF.

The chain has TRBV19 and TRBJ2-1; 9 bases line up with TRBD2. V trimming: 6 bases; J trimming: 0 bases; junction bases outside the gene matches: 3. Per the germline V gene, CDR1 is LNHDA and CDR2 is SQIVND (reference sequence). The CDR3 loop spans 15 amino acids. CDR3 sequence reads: CASSRTSDSYNEQFF. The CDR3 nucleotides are TGTGCCAGTAGCCGGACTAGCGACTCCTACAATGAGCAGTTCTTC.

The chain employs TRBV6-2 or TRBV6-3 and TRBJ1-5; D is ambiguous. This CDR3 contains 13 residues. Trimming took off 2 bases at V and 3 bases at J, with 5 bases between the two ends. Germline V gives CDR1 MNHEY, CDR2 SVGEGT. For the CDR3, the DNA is TGTGCCAGCAGTTACCAGGACAATCAGCCCCAGCATTTT. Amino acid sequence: CASSYQDNQPQHF.

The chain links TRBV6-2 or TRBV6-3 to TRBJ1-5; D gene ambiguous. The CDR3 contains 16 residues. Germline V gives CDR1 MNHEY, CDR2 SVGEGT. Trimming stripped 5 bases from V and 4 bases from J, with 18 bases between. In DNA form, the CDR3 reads TGTGCCAGCAGTCCACAATCGGCCAAAGGGAATCAGCCCCAGCATTTT. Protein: CASSPQSAKGNQPQHF.

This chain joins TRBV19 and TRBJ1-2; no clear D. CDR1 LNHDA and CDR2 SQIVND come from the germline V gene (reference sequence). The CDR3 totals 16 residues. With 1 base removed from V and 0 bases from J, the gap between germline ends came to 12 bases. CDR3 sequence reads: CASSIGVSLANYGYTF. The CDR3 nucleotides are TGTGCCAGTAGTATAGGTGTGAGCCTAGCTAACTATGGCTACACCTTC.

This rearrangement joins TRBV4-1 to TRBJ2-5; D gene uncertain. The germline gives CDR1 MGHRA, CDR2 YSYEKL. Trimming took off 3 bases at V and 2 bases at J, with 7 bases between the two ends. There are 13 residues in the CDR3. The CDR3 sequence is CASSQGLQETQYF. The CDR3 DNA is TGCGCCAGCAGCCAGGGGTTACAAGAGACCCAGTACTTC.

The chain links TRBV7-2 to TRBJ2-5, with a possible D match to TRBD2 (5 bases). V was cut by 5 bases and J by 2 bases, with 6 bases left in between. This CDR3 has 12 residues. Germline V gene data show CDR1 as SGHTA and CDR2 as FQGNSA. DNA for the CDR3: TGTGCCAGCAGCCCGGGGCAAGAGACCCAGTACTTC. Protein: CASSPGQETQYF.

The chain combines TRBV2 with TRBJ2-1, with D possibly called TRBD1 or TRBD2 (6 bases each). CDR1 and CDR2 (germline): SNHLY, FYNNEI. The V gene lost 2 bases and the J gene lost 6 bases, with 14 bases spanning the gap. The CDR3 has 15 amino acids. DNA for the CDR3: TGTGCCAGCAGTGAATGGGGGGCAGAACGCAATGAGCAGTTCTTC. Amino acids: CASSEWGAERNEQFF.

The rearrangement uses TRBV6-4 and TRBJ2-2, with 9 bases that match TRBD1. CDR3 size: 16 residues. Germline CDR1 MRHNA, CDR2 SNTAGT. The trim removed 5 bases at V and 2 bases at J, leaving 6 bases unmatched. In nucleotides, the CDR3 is TGTGCCAGCAGTCCTCTGGGACAGGGAAACACCGGGGAGCTGTTTTTT. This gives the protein CASSPLGQGNTGELFF.

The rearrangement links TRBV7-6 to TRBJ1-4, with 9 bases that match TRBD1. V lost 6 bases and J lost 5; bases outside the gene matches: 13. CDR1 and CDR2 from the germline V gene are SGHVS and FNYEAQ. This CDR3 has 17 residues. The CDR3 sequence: CASSPTTGQGWNEKLFF. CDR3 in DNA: TGTGCCAGCAGTCCAACGACAGGACAGGGGTGGAATGAAAAACTGTTTTTT.

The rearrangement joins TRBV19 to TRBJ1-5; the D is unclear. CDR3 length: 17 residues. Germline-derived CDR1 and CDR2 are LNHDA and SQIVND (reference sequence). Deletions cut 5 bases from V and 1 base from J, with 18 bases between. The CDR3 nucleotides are TGTGCCAGTAGTCCGAGGGTCAATCGGGCAAGCAATCAGCCCCAGCATTTT. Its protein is CASSPRVNRASNQPQHF.

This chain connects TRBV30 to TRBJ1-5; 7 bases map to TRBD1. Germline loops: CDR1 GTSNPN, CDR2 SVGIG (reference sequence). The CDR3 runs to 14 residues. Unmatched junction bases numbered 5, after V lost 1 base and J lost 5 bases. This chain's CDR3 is CAWSANRGDQPQHF. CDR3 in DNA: TGTGCCTGGAGTGCTAACAGGGGCGATCAGCCCCAGCATTTT.

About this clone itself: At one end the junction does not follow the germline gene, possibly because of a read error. This CDR3 is CASSEGVVLAINNEQFF. CDR3 coding DNA: TGTGCCAGCAGCGAAGGGGTGGTACTAGCGATAAACAATGAGCAGTTCTTC. The chain uses TRBV2 and TRBJ2-1, with TRBD2 matching over 7 bases. The CDR3 contains 17 residues. CDR1 is SNHLY, CDR2 FYNNEI, per germline.

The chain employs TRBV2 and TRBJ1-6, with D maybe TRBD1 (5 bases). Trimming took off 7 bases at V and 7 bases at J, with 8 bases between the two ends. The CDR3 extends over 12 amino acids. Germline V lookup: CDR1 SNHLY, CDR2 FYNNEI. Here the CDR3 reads CASNPGNSPLHF. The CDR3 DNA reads TGTGCCAGCAATCCAGGGAATTCACCCCTCCACTTT.

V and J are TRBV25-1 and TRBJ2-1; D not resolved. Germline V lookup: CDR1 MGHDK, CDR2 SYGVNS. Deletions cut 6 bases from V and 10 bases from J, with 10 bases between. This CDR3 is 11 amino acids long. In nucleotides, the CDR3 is TGTGCCAGCAGAATCGGCGTCGAGCAGTTCTTC. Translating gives CASRIGVEQFF.

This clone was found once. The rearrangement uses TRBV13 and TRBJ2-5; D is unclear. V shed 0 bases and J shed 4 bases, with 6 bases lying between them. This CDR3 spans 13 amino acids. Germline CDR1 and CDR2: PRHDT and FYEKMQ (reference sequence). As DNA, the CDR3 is TGTGCCAGCAGCTTAGGGATACGAGAGACCCAGTACTTC. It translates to CASSLGIRETQYF.

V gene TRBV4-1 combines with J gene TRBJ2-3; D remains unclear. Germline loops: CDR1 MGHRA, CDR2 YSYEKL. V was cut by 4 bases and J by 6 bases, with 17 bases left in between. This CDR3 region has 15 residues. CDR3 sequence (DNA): TGCGCCAGCAGCCTCTACTTAACTGGGATGGATACGCAGTATTTT. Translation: CASSLYLTGMDTQYF.

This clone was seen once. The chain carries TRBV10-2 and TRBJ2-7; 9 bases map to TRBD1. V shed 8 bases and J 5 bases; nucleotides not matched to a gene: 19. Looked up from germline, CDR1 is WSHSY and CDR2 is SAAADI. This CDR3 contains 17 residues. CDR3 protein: CASSTLGPGQGINEQYF. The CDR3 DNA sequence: TGCGCCAGCTCGACCCTTGGTCCGGGACAGGGTATCAACGAGCAGTACTTC.

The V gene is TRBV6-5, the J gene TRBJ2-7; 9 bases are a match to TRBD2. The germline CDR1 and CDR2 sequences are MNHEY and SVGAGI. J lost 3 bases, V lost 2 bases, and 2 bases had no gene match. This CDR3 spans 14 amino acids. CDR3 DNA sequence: TGTGCCAGCAGTTACGTAGCGGGAGTCTACGAGCAGTACTTC. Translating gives CASSYVAGVYEQYF.